These 4 T cell receptor beta chains were sequenced from one sample in a study of T cell responses to AZD1222 COVID-19 vaccine. Profiling relied on immunoSEQ multiplex PCR, and the TCRdb table lists in-frame clones only, not all of them. The sample shows roughly 80,000 clones, about 90% of them seen only once. The sequencing here drew on peripheral blood, taken on day 0 of MenACWY control vaccination. All receptors come from an adult in good health.

The chain is built from TRBV7-2 and TRBJ2-5; the D gene is possibly TRBD2 (6 bases). Germline CDR1 SGHTA, CDR2 FQGNSA. V was cut by 5 bases and J by 5 bases, with 12 bases left in between. The CDR3 consists of 13 residues. CDR3 DNA sequence: TGTGCCAGCAGCACTCGGACTACCGAGACCCAGTACTTC. This codes for CASSTRTTETQYF.

DNA for the CDR3: TGTGCCAGCAGCCCCCACCCAGCGGGAGGGGTCACCGGGGAGCTGTTTTTT. It encodes CASSPHPAGGVTGELFF. The chain joins TRBV13 to TRBJ2-2, with TRBD2 matching over 10 bases. Per the germline V gene, CDR1 is PRHDT and CDR2 is FYEKMQ (reference sequence). The V gene end was trimmed by 5 bases and the J gene end by 4 bases; junction bases not matched to a gene: 10. This CDR3 has 17 amino acids.

This chain uses TRBV5-4 with TRBJ2-3; 8 bases align to TRBD2. Germline values: CDR1 SGHNT, CDR2 YYREEE (reference sequence). CDR3 length: 16 residues. V dropped 4 bases and J dropped 1; count of bases not matched to a gene: 8. CDR3 sequence (DNA): TGTGCCAGCAGCCCTTCGGGGGGGGCGGGCACAGATACGCAGTATTTT. Protein: CASSPSGGAGTDTQYF.

The chain joins TRBV10-3 to TRBJ2-2; D could derive from TRBD1 or TRBD2 (6 bases each). The germline gives CDR1 ENHRY, CDR2 SYGVKD. The CDR3 sequence is 14 residues long. V was shortened by 9 bases and J by 3 bases, with 14 bases between the two germline ends. The CDR3 protein is CAMRGARDTGELFF. CDR3 sequence (DNA): TGTGCCATGAGGGGGGCGCGGGACACCGGGGAGCTGTTTTTT.